The rows below give T cell receptor beta chains drawn from one sample of a study of T cell responses to AZD1222 COVID-19 vaccine. Generated by immunoSEQ multiplex PCR, the TCRdb table keeps only in-frame clones and is missing some. The table records roughly 92,000 clones, about 88% of them present only once. This specimen was peripheral blood, taken 28 days after the second AZD1222 dose. The receptor source for this set is an adult who received the AZD1222 COVID-19 vaccine. The CDR3 runs from the conserved cysteine through the conserved F or W. Fields, in order: J gene, clone size, D gene, V gene, CDR3 DNA, CDR3 protein. The D gene is left open where the match is weak. Size tells how often a clone was seen (once, few, many) or the class of an expanded clone, and some rows leave it out.

TRBJ2-1	once	-	TRBV7-9	TGTGCCAGCAGCTTACTCGCGAGGGATGAGCAGTTCTTC	CASSLLARDEQFF
TRBJ1-2	-	-	TRBV3-1/TRBV3-2	TGTGCCAGCAGCCCTTGGGGGGCTAAGGGCTACACCTTC	CASSPWGAKGYTF
TRBJ1-5	once	-	TRBV2	TGTGCCAGCAGGGGGGGCGCTGGTCAGCCCCAGCATTTT	CASRGGAGQPQHF
TRBJ2-5	-	TRBD2	TRBV19	TGTGCCAGTAGCGATCGCGGGGGGGCCCTAGAGACCCAGTACTTC	CASSDRGGALETQYF
TRBJ2-6	-	-	TRBV18	TGTGCCAGCTCACCCCAGGGAACTGGGGCCAACGTCCTGACTTTC	CASSPQGTGANVLTF
TRBJ1-5	-	-	TRBV6-5	TGTGCCAGCAGTTGGGTTAGGGATCAGCCCCAGCATTTT	CASSWVRDQPQHF
TRBJ2-5	-	-	TRBV7-2	TGTGCCAGCAGCTTCAGCAGGCAAGAGACCCAGTACTTC	CASSFSRQETQYF
TRBJ2-1	-	TRBD2	TRBV2	TGTGCCAGCAGTCTTTCGGGACTAGCGGACAATGAGCAGTTCTTC	CASSLSGLADNEQFF
TRBJ2-3	-	-	TRBV5-1	TGCGCCAGCAGCTTGGCGCCTCAAGATACGCAGTATTTT	CASSLAPQDTQYF
TRBJ1-1	-	TRBD1	TRBV5-1	TGCGCCAGTCGTTCAGGGGGTCCTGTGAACACTGAAGCTTTCTTT	CASRSGGPVNTEAFF
TRBJ1-1	-	TRBD1	TRBV14	TGTGCCAGCGACAGGGGTTCGGGCACTGAAGCTTTCTTT	CASDRGSGTEAFF
TRBJ2-6	-	TRBD1	TRBV19	TGTGCCAGTAGTACCAGGGGGTTCGCCTCTGGGGCCAACGTCCTGACTTTC	CASSTRGFASGANVLTF
TRBJ1-2	-	-	TRBV6-5	TGTGCCAGCAGTTACTCGGTCTGGGGGTCGTATGGCTACACCTTC	CASSYSVWGSYGYTF
TRBJ1-2	-	-	TRBV6-5	TGTGCCAGCAGTGACTCACTGGGCTATGGCTACACCTTC	CASSDSLGYGYTF
TRBJ2-1	-	TRBD2	TRBV6-5	TGTGCCAGCAGCGCCGGGAGGGAATCCTACAATGAGCAGTTCTTC	CASSAGRESYNEQFF
TRBJ2-1	-	TRBD2	TRBV6-5	TGTGCCAGCAGTTCCGGGGGGAGCTCCTACAATGAGCAGTTCTTC	CASSSGGSSYNEQFF
TRBJ1-3	-	-	TRBV11-2	TGTGCCAGCAGCCGAACTTCGAGCTCTGGAAACACCATATATTTT	CASSRTSSSGNTIYF
TRBJ1-6	-	-	TRBV7-9	TGTGCCAGCAGCACCGGACAGAATACTTCACCCCTCCACTTT	CASSTGQNTSPLHF
TRBJ1-6	once	TRBD1	TRBV3-1/TRBV3-2	TGTGCCAGCAGCCAAGGACAGGGGTCCTATAATTCACCCCTCCACTTT	CASSQGQGSYNSPLHF
TRBJ2-5	-	TRBD2	TRBV5-1	TGCGCCAGCAGCGCCGAACTAGCGGGGGCAGAGACCCAGTACTTC	CASSAELAGAETQYF
TRBJ2-2	few	-	TRBV7-9	TGTGCCAGCAGCTTAGGCGGGACGCTGAACACCGGGGAGCTGTTTTTT	CASSLGGTLNTGELFF
TRBJ2-2	-	TRBD1	TRBV5-1	TGCGCCAGCAGCGAGGGACAGGGTACCACCGGGGAGCTGTTTTTT	CASSEGQGTTGELFF
TRBJ2-7	few	TRBD2	TRBV7-8	TGTGCCAGCAGTGCTGGACTAGCACGGGGTAACGAGCAGTACTTC	CASSAGLARGNEQYF
TRBJ1-2	-	-	TRBV30	TGTGCCTGGAGGGAACTTGGAGGTGGCTACACCTTC	CAWRELGGGYTF
TRBJ1-4	-	-	TRBV15	TGTGCCTCCCAGGGGATATCAACTAATGAAAAACTGTTTTTT	CASQGISTNEKLFF
TRBJ2-2	-	-	TRBV9	TGTGCCAGCAGCGTAGCGGGGGCGCGTGGGGAGCTGTTTTTT	CASSVAGARGELFF
TRBJ1-1	-	-	TRBV11-2	TGTGCCAGCCTAAAGGACCCACAACTCCCTGAAGCTTTCTTT	CASLKDPQLPEAFF
TRBJ2-3	-	TRBD2	TRBV30	TGTGCCTGGAAGGTCGGGGGGGCGGGTACGCAGTATTTT	CAWKVGGAGTQYF
TRBJ1-2	-	TRBD1	TRBV3-1/TRBV3-2	TGTGCCAGCAGTCCAACAGGGGGCCGTGGCTACACCTTC	CASSPTGGRGYTF
TRBJ1-1	-	-	TRBV7-9	TGTGCCAGCAGCTTACTCGCTAACACTGAAGCTTTCTTT	CASSLLANTEAFF
TRBJ1-1	-	-	TRBV7-8	TGTGCCAGCAGGTCGAACACTGAAGCTTTCTTT	CASRSNTEAFF
TRBJ1-2	-	-	TRBV5-5	TGTGCCAGCAGCTTCTGGGACTCCTATGGCTACACCTTC	CASSFWDSYGYTF
TRBJ2-1	-	-	TRBV4-1	TGCGCCAGCAGCCAATGGGAGGTCCCCTCTACCATTGAGCAGTTCTTC	CASSQWEVPSTIEQFF
TRBJ2-5	-	TRBD2	TRBV7-2	TGTGCCAGCAGCCTGGACTTTCGGGAGGGGACCCAGTACTTC	CASSLDFREGTQYF
TRBJ2-3	-	-	TRBV3-1/TRBV3-2	TGTGCCAGCAGCCAAGTTAAGGGGGTGTCAGATACGCAGTATTTT	CASSQVKGVSDTQYF
TRBJ2-2	-	-	TRBV5-1	TGCGCCAGCAGCTTGACAGGGCCGATGGGGGAGCTGTTTTTT	CASSLTGPMGELFF
TRBJ1-2	-	-	TRBV23-1	TGCGCCAGCAGTCAAACCCCAGACAGCTACTATGGCTACACCTTC	CASSQTPDSYYGYTF
TRBJ1-1	-	-	TRBV6-5	TGTGCCAGCAGGCCGGCAGGGCTAATGAACACTGAAGCTTTCTTT	CASRPAGLMNTEAFF
TRBJ2-1	-	-	TRBV5-5	TGTGCCAGCAGCTTGGCCCCAAGTAGCTCCTACAATGAGCAGTTCTTC	CASSLAPSSSYNEQFF
TRBJ1-6	-	-	TRBV3-1/TRBV3-2	TGTGCCAGCAGCCTTAAGGACAGATATAATTCACCCCTCCACTTT	CASSLKDRYNSPLHF
TRBJ1-2	-	-	TRBV29-1	TGCAGCGTCCAAGCGGGATCCTATGGCTACACCTTC	CSVQAGSYGYTF
TRBJ1-1	few	TRBD1	TRBV30	TGTGCCTGGACTCAGGGGGCGGGAGCTTTCTTT	CAWTQGAGAFF
TRBJ1-1	-	TRBD1	TRBV2	TGTGCCGGCCGGGACAGGGGCTTCGGAGCTTTCTTT	CAGRDRGFGAFF
TRBJ1-3	-	-	TRBV11-2	TGTGCCAGCAGCCCAGGGTGGAGGGCATCTGGAAACACCATATATTTT	CASSPGWRASGNTIYF
TRBJ2-5	-	TRBD2	TRBV6-5	TGTGCCAGCAGTTACACAAGCGGGGGGTACGAGACCCAGTACTTC	CASSYTSGGYETQYF
TRBJ1-3	-	-	TRBV18	TGTGCCAGCTCACCAGGACAGACAACCTCTGGAAACACCATATATTTT	CASSPGQTTSGNTIYF
TRBJ2-1	-	TRBD1	TRBV30	TGTGCCTGGAGTCATGGGGACAGGGGGTACTCCTACAATGAGCAGTTCTTC	CAWSHGDRGYSYNEQFF
TRBJ1-3	-	-	TRBV9	TGTGCCAGCAGCGTAGCTACGGGGGAGGCTGGAAACACCATATATTTT	CASSVATGEAGNTIYF
TRBJ2-6	-	TRBD1	TRBV11-2	TGTGCCAGCAGCTTAGCTTTTGCCGGGACAGGCAACGTCCTGACTTTC	CASSLAFAGTGNVLTF
TRBJ2-5	-	-	TRBV2	TGTGCCAGCAGAGGACCGACCGGGGAGACCCAGTACTTC	CASRGPTGETQYF
TRBJ2-2	once	-	TRBV30	TGTGCCTGGAGCCTTTGGGACGCACCGAACACCGGGGAGCTGTTTTTT	CAWSLWDAPNTGELFF
TRBJ1-1	-	-	TRBV29-1	TGCAGCGCAGGACAGTTAAGGAACACTGAAGCTTTCTTT	CSAGQLRNTEAFF